This T cell receptor (beta chain) was identified during a study of blood T cells in healthy people across ages. Germline lookup yields CDR1 LGHNA and CDR2 YSLEER. Trimming pared 0 bases from V and 7 bases from J, leaving 16 bases between. This CDR3 is built from 16 residues. A sample-barcoded 5' primer and a J-beta primer mix were used in a second PCR of about 7 to 11 cycles. TCRdb re-called the 5' RACE reads through MiXCR, storing one row per CDR3 protein. The sample lists about 400,000 distinct CDR3 sequences; 50% to 60% were seen once. Sequencing input: blood. The sequence came from a man aged 55 to 70 in good health. The chain employs TRBV4-3 and TRBJ2-1; maybe TRBD1 (5 bases). The CDR3 sequence: CASSQEITGPGNEQFF. CDR3 in DNA: TGCGCCAGCAGCCAAGAGATCACAGGACCTGGGAATGAGCAGTTCTTC.